This TCR beta chain was found in a study of Tregs in tolerant kidney transplant recipients. Repertoires were generated with immunoSEQ multiplex PCR, while TCRdb's copy carries only in-frame clones and drops some. The sample yields 60,000 or so clones, around 80% seen once. Study-level results: No direct test of biological reproducibility was done here. Few patients were studied, so findings need validation in larger groups. Activated donor B cell expansion appeared to reveal the most relevant donor-specific TCRbeta repertoire.

The germline gives CDR1 SGHTA, CDR2 FQGTGA. V dropped 1 base and J dropped 2 bases, with 9 bases sitting between them. The CDR3 runs 15 residues. Unstimulated Tregs (CD4+CD25+CD127-) and CD4+CD25- non-Tregs were sorted from PBMCs. Of note for this clone: No antigen is known for it.

The origin of this receptor is a human donor in good health. The source material was CD4+ T cells from blood. The chain couples TRBV7-3 to TRBJ2-1, with TRBD1 as a possible D gene (6 bases). The CDR3 sequence is CASSLNRATYNEQFF. CDR3 nucleotides: TGTGCCAGCAGCTTAAACAGGGCCACCTACAATGAGCAGTTCTTC.